This TCR beta chain was retrieved from a study of Ad26.COV2.S vaccination and SARS-CoV-2 variants. Treatment here: some 20 received Ad26.COV2.S at low or high dose, single or two shots; several received placebo; per-sample allocation not given. On day 63 after the first injection, vaccine and placebo recipients gave samples. Germline CDR1 and CDR2: MNHEY and SMNVEV (reference sequence). The CDR3 extends over 19 amino acids. Trimming cost V 6 bases and J 0 bases; bases outside gene matches: 16. Sequencing used immunoSEQ multiplex PCR; TCRdb keeps in-frame clones, though not all of them. In the table there are around 400,000 clones, 89% of which are singletons. This clone has a single count.

The TCR was taken from a person aged 18-60 years who received the Ad26.COV2.S COVID-19 vaccine or a placebo. The J gene is TRBJ1-3, the V gene TRBV27; 8 bases fit TRBD1. The material was peripheral blood, obtained in a trial of Ad26.COV2.S vaccine versus placebo. The CDR3 here is CASRPVGTGFTYSGNTIYF. The CDR3 DNA reads TGTGCCAGCAGGCCTGTCGGGACAGGCTTCACCTACTCTGGAAACACCATATATTTT.